This record concerns one TCR beta chain sequence. The sample originates from a study of T cell changes during pregnancy in multiple sclerosis. The assay was immunoSEQ multiplex PCR, and TCRdb's table has in-frame clones only and misses some. This sample carries around 100,000 clones, approximately 90% of them seen once, and the ten largest clones take 1.5% to 2.5%. Here the sequenced sample was peripheral blood, taken after pregnancy. The TCR comes from a female donor with multiple sclerosis, enrolled in a pregnancy study.

The CDR3 nucleotides read TGTGCCTGGACCGGACTAGCACTCAATGAGCAGTTCTTC. It is translated as CAWTGLALNEQFF. The V call is TRBV30, the J call TRBJ2-1; 8 bases align to TRBD2. This CDR3 has 13 residues. Germline V gene lookup returns CDR1 GTSNPN and CDR2 SVGIG (reference sequence). Trimming removed 4 bases from V and 6 bases from J; junction bases left unmatched: 5.